These 28 T cell receptor beta chains originate from one sample sequenced in a study of OX40 agonist ivuxolimab in advanced cancers. Profiling relied on immunoSEQ multiplex PCR, and the TCRdb table lists in-frame clones only, not all of them. The repertoire has 55,000 to 80,000 clones, about 80% of them found once; the top ten carry roughly 5%. The sample was CD4+ or CD8+ T cells sorted from blood, taken in a trial of the OX40 agonist ivuxolimab. The origin of the receptors is an adult with an advanced solid tumor such as melanoma, head and neck, liver or kidney cancer.

The chain recombines TRBV7-9 with TRBJ1-5, with 8 bases aligning to TRBD1. The CDR3 is 18 residues long. CDR1 SEHNR and CDR2 FQNEAQ come from the germline V gene (reference sequence). The V gene end was trimmed by 0 bases and the J gene end by 4 bases; junction bases not matched to a gene: 11. The CDR3 sequence: CASSLAGDRGIRNQPQHF. In DNA form, the CDR3 reads TGTGCCAGCAGCTTAGCAGGAGACAGGGGTATTCGGAATCAGCCCCAGCATTTT.

The chain is built from TRBV2 and TRBJ1-1; unclear D gene. The CDR3 extends over 15 amino acids. CDR1 is SNHLY and CDR2 is FYNNEI in the germline V gene. With 4 bases removed from V and 5 bases from J, the gap between germline ends came to 17 bases. The CDR3 DNA is TGTGCCAGCAGTGCAGGCCCCGCAACGATGACTGAAGCTTTCTTT. Translating it yields CASSAGPATMTEAFF.

The CDR3 here is CASSPDRDYGYTF. In nucleotides, the CDR3 is TGTGCCAGCAGCCCAGACAGGGACTATGGCTACACCTTC. J is TRBJ1-2 and V is TRBV7-2; TRBD1 agrees at 7 bases. From germline, CDR1 is SGHTA and CDR2 FQGNSA. J gave up 3 bases and V 5 bases, and 3 bases lay outside the gene matches. This CDR3 has 13 residues.

This chain connects TRBV19 to TRBJ1-2; 7 positions agree with TRBD1. CDR1 LNHDA and CDR2 SQIVND come from the germline V gene (reference sequence). The CDR3 has 15 amino acids. Losses at the gene ends were 3 bases for V and 2 bases for J; bases not matched to a gene: 6. CDR3 protein: CASSIGQAVNYGYTF. The CDR3 DNA sequence: TGTGCCAGTAGTATCGGACAGGCCGTAAACTATGGCTACACCTTC.

The rearrangement joins TRBV27 to TRBJ2-7; D perhaps matches TRBD1 (5 bases). The CDR3 consists of 13 residues. With 6 bases removed from V and 3 bases from J, the gap between germline ends came to 12 bases. Germline V CDR1 and CDR2: MNHEY, SMNVEV (reference sequence). CDR3: CASRAQGYYEQYF. CDR3 nucleotides: TGTGCCAGCAGGGCGCAGGGATACTACGAGCAGTACTTC.

V and J are TRBV6-5 and TRBJ2-7; D call uncertain. The V end was cut by 4 bases, the J end by 3 bases, with 10 bases between. Germline CDR1 is MNHEY and CDR2 is SVGAGI. The CDR3 has 13 residues. In nucleotides, the CDR3 is TGTGCCAGCAGTTTGGCGATGGGCTACGAGCAGTACTTC. Amino acid sequence: CASSLAMGYEQYF.

The chain is built from TRBV7-9 and TRBJ1-2; 12 bases agree with TRBD1. Germline V gene data show CDR1 as SEHNR and CDR2 as FQNEAQ (reference sequence). The CDR3 is 18 residues long. V dropped 5 bases and J dropped 5; count of bases not matched to a gene: 15. This CDR3 is CASSPRGDRGLIIYGYTF. For the CDR3, the DNA is TGTGCCAGCAGCCCGCGAGGGGACAGGGGGCTTATTATTTATGGCTACACCTTC. Variable domain in full (rest from reference TRBV7-9 and TRBJ1-2): DTGVSQNPRHKITKRGQNVTFRCDPISEHNRLYWYRQTLGQGPEFLTYFQNEAQLEKSRLLSDRFSAERPKGSFSTLEIQRTEQGDSAMYLCASSPRGDRGLIIYGYTFGSGTRLTVV.

V is TRBV18 and J is TRBJ2-3, with 8 bases that match TRBD1. CDR1 is KGHSH, CDR2 LQKENI, per germline. Trimming at V came to 6 bases and at J to 5 bases, leaving 10 bases not matched to a gene. The length of the CDR3 is 15 residues. CDR3: CASSPDRGGGDTQYF. The CDR3 DNA sequence: TGTGCCAGCTCCCCAGACAGGGGAGGAGGAGATACGCAGTATTTT.

The rearrangement links TRBV28 to TRBJ1-2, with D uncertain. Germline CDR1 is MDHEN and CDR2 is SYDVKM. Between the trimmed V and J ends, which lost 4 bases and 3 bases, there was a span of 12 bases. This CDR3 spans 14 amino acids. The CDR3 region is CASSYQGSDYGYTF. CDR3 bases: TGTGCCAGCAGTTATCAAGGATCGGACTATGGCTACACCTTC.

This clone has just a few counts. The chain joins TRBV10-2 to TRBJ2-7, with unresolved D. V lost 7 bases, J lost 5 bases, and 9 bases lay in between. Germline V gene data show CDR1 as WSHSY and CDR2 as SAAADI. The CDR3 is 11 amino acids. Here the CDR3 reads CASTPDHEQYF. The CDR3, as DNA: TGCGCCAGCACCCCAGACCACGAGCAGTACTTC.

The chain recombines TRBV27 with TRBJ2-7, with TRBD2 matching over 12 bases. The length of the CDR3 is 17 residues. The junction had 15 bases not matched to a gene; V was cut back by 8 bases and J by 4 bases. In germline, CDR1 is MNHEY, CDR2 SMNVEV (reference sequence). The CDR3 sequence is CASRITATSGSAYEQYF. As DNA, the CDR3 is TGTGCCAGCCGGATTACCGCGACTAGCGGGAGCGCTTACGAGCAGTACTTC.

The gene calls are TRBV2 and TRBJ2-7; no clear D. Germline V gene sequence: CDR1 SNHLY, CDR2 FYNNEI. The CDR3 contains 12 residues. V lost 4 bases to trimming and J lost 4 bases, with 8 bases between them. The CDR3 sequence: CASSVSSYEQYF. Here the CDR3 DNA reads TGTGCCAGCAGTGTGTCGAGTTACGAGCAGTACTTC. The full variable domain, its missing parts supplied by reference TRBV2 and TRBJ2-7, is EPEVTQTPSHQVTQMGQEVILRCVPISNHLYFYWYRQILGQKVEFLVSFYNNEISEKSEIFDDQFSVERPDGSNFTLKIRSTKLEDSAMYFCASSVSSYEQYFGPGTRLTVT.

This clone was observed once. V and J are TRBV4-2 and TRBJ2-7, with 10 bases that match TRBD2. With V trimmed by 0 bases and J by 2 bases, 1 base remained unmatched. This CDR3 spans 15 amino acids. Germline CDR1 and CDR2: LGHNA and YNFKEQ. DNA for the CDR3: TGTGCCAGCAGCCAAGATCTAGCGGGAGCCTACGAGCAGTACTTC. Translated: CASSQDLAGAYEQYF.

The rearrangement joins TRBV6-5 to TRBJ2-1; D call uncertain. Trimming removed 4 bases from V and 7 bases from J, with 17 bases in between. CDR3 length: 15 amino acids. CDR1 is MNHEY, CDR2 SVGAGI, per germline. In nucleotides, the CDR3 is TGTGCCAGCAGTTGGACCGGGCCCCGTCGGAATGAGCAGTTCTTC. Translated: CASSWTGPRRNEQFF.

The V gene is TRBV21-1, the J gene TRBJ2-7; the table assigns TRBD1, which was not confirmed against the DNA. TRBV21-1 counts as a pseudogene. The CDR3 loop spans 16 amino acids. The CDR3 nucleotides are TGTGCCAGCAGCAAGAGGCACAGCGACAGCTCCTACGAGCAGTACGTC. Translated, it gives CASSKRHSDSSYEQYV.

The chain has TRBV28 and TRBJ1-6, with D tentatively TRBD1 (5 bases). Germline CDR1 reads MDHEN; CDR2 reads SYDVKM. CDR3 length: 15 amino acids. Trimming took off 0 bases at V and 8 bases at J, with 11 bases between the two ends. The CDR3 DNA reads as TGTGCCAGCAGTTTATGGGGGCCAGGGTATTCACCCCTCCACTTT. As protein: CASSLWGPGYSPLHF.

The V and J genes are TRBV7-2 and TRBJ2-5; 7 nucleotides agree with TRBD1. The CDR3 has 16 amino acids. Germline assignment: CDR1 SGHTA and CDR2 FQGNSA. The junction had 9 bases not matched to a gene; V was cut back by 0 bases and J by 5 bases. CDR3 amino acids: CASSLALTGSGETQYF. In DNA, the CDR3 is TGTGCCAGCAGCTTAGCGCTGACAGGGTCTGGGGAGACCCAGTACTTC.

The chain couples TRBV4-2 to TRBJ1-1, with TRBD1 as a possible D gene (5 bases). The CDR3 is 17 amino acids. Per the germline V gene, CDR1 is LGHNA and CDR2 is YNFKEQ. The V and J ends lost 0 bases and 4 bases respectively, with 18 bases between them. The CDR3 nucleotides are TGTGCCAGCAGCCAAGACGGGGGACGCTGGTCGACCACTGAAGCTTTCTTT. It is translated as CASSQDGGRWSTTEAFF.

The chain is built from TRBV11-2 and TRBJ2-2; no definite D call. Germline V lookup: CDR1 SGHAT, CDR2 FQNNGV. The V end was cut by 1 base, the J end by 5 bases, with 5 bases between. The CDR3 extends over 13 amino acids. For the CDR3, the DNA is TGTGCCAGCAGCTTAGCGCTAACCGGGGAGCTGTTTTTT. Translation: CASSLALTGELFF.

This chain joins TRBV7-2 and TRBJ1-1; D not certain. V lost 2 bases, J lost 0 bases, and 10 bases lay in between. This CDR3 is built from 15 residues. Germline lookup yields CDR1 SGHTA and CDR2 FQGNSA. The CDR3 region is CASSLSGIVNTEAFF. CDR3 bases: TGTGCCAGCAGCTTAAGCGGGATTGTGAACACTGAAGCTTTCTTT.

The chain employs TRBV10-3 and TRBJ2-5, with TRBD2 matching 8 bases. V lost 6 bases, J lost 2 bases, and 5 bases stayed unmatched. Germline assignment: CDR1 ENHRY and CDR2 SYGVKD. The CDR3 has 14 residues. CDR3 region: CAISPREGQETQYF. Written as DNA, the CDR3 is TGTGCCATCAGCCCCCGGGAGGGGCAAGAGACCCAGTACTTC.

The count of this clone is one. The chain combines TRBV7-6 with TRBJ2-7; TRBD1 agrees at 8 bases. Per the germline V gene, CDR1 is SGHVS and CDR2 is FNYEAQ. J was trimmed by 5 bases and V by 5 bases; bases with no gene match: 5. CDR3 length equals 13 residues. The CDR3, as DNA: TGTGCCAGCAGCCGACAGGGGCGGGACGAGCAGTACTTC. Its protein is CASSRQGRDEQYF.

The chain uses TRBV7-9 and TRBJ2-3; 9 positions agree with TRBD1. Germline CDR1 SEHNR, CDR2 FQNEAQ (reference sequence). There are 18 residues in the CDR3. Trimming took 2 bases from V and 6 from J; bases not matched to a gene: 15. This chain's CDR3 is CASSLPNPGTGLTDTQYF. The DNA for the CDR3 is TGTGCCAGCAGCTTACCCAACCCCGGGACAGGGTTGACCGATACGCAGTATTTT.

Details on this clone: This sample includes further DNA sequences coding for the same CDR3. The rearrangement uses TRBV7-9 and TRBJ2-5; possible D gene TRBD1, 6 bases. This CDR3 has 12 residues. Germline CDR1 reads SEHNR; CDR2 reads FQNEAQ (reference sequence). The V end was cut by 5 bases, the J end by 4 bases, with 8 bases between. Here the CDR3 reads CASSRTVETQYF. In DNA, the CDR3 is TGTGCCAGCAGCCGGACAGTAGAGACCCAGTACTTC.

This chain connects TRBV7-2 to TRBJ2-2, with 11 bases lining up with TRBD1. This CDR3 contains 16 residues. Per the germline V gene, CDR1 is SGHTA and CDR2 is FQGNSA. V trimming: 2 bases; J trimming: 4 bases; junction bases outside the gene matches: 3. CDR3 protein: CASSLIGTGGTGELFF. CDR3 DNA: TGTGCCAGCAGCTTAATCGGGACAGGGGGCACCGGGGAGCTGTTTTTT.

The rearrangement joins TRBV29-1 to TRBJ1-3; D possibly corresponds to TRBD1 (5 bases). The CDR3 totals 15 residues. The V gene lost 3 bases and the J gene lost 0 bases, with 12 bases spanning the gap. The germline V gene has CDR1 SQVTM and CDR2 ANQGSEA. The CDR3 is CSVEDIVNSGNTIYF. DNA for the CDR3: TGCAGCGTTGAGGACATCGTGAACTCTGGAAACACCATATATTTT.

The table lists this clone with a count of one. V usage is TRBV27 and J usage is TRBJ2-7; 11 bases map to TRBD1. V trimming: 4 bases; J trimming: 5 bases; junction bases outside the gene matches: 1. This CDR3 comprises 13 residues. Per the germline V gene, CDR1 is MNHEY and CDR2 is SMNVEV (reference sequence). The CDR3 DNA follows: TGTGCCAGCAGTTGGGACAGGGGGAACGAGCAGTACTTC. Translation gives CASSWDRGNEQYF.

V and J are TRBV7-9 and TRBJ1-2; TRBD1 might be the D (6 bases). Germline V gives CDR1 SEHNR, CDR2 FQNEAQ (reference sequence). Trimming removed 3 bases from V and 4 bases from J, with 9 bases in between. This CDR3 has 13 residues. CDR3 amino acids: CASSFGQIYGYTF. CDR3 DNA: TGTGCCAGCAGCTTTGGACAGATCTATGGCTACACCTTC.